Following are 3 T cell receptor beta chains from one sample sequenced in a study of cytomegalovirus exposure and HLA in healthy donors. Amplification used 60 Vbeta primers and 13 Jbeta primers. Assay: immunoSEQ multiplex PCR; the TCRdb copy retains only in-frame clones and omits some. The sample has more than 130,000 clones; approximately 80% are singletons. Sequencing input: PBMCs. The receptors derive from a male donor in good health and CMV-seronegative.

This sequence joins TRBV27 and TRBJ2-7; D may be TRBD1 (6 bases). The V gene lost 4 bases and the J gene lost 0 bases, with 7 bases spanning the gap. The CDR3 spans 13 residues. From germline, CDR1 is MNHEY and CDR2 SMNVEV (reference sequence). CDR3 residues: CASSYRASYEQYF. CDR3 nucleotides: TGTGCCAGCAGTTACAGGGCCTCCTACGAGCAGTACTTC.

The CDR3 is CSVNIGTDTQYF. The DNA of the CDR3 is TGCAGCGTAAACATCGGCACAGATACGCAGTATTTT. The V call is TRBV29-1, the J call TRBJ2-3; D gene ambiguous. V was shortened by 6 bases and J by 1 base, with 8 bases between the two germline ends. The CDR3 extends over 12 amino acids. The germline CDR1 and CDR2 sequences are SQVTM and ANQGSEA.

The genes are TRBV4-2 and TRBJ1-2, with no clear D. The CDR3 is 13 amino acids. Deletions cut 1 base from V and 6 bases from J, with 9 bases between. Germline assignment: CDR1 LGHNA and CDR2 YNFKEQ. The CDR3 DNA reads as TGTGCCAGCAGCCAAGGGAATCAGGATGGCTACACCTTC. Translated, it gives CASSQGNQDGYTF.